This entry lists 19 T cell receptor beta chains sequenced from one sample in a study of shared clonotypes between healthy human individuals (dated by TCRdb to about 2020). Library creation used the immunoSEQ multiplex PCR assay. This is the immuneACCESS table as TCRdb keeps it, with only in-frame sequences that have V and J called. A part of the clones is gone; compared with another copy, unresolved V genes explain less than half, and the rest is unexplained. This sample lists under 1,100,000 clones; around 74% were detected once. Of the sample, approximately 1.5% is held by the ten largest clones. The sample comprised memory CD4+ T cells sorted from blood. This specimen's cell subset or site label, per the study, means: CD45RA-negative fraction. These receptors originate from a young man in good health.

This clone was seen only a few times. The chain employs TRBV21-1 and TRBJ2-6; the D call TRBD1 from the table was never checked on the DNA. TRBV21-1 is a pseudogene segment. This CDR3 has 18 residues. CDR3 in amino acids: CASSKKNRDRDGANVLTF. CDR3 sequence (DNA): TGTGCCAGCAGCAAAAAAAATAGGGACAGGGACGGGGCCAACGTCCTGACTTTC.

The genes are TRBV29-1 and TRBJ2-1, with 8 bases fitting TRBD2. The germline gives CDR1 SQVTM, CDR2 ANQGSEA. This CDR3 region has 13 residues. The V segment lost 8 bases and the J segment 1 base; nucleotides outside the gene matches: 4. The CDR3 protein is CSLSGSSYNEQFF. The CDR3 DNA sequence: TGCAGCTTAAGCGGGAGTTCCTACAATGAGCAGTTCTTC.

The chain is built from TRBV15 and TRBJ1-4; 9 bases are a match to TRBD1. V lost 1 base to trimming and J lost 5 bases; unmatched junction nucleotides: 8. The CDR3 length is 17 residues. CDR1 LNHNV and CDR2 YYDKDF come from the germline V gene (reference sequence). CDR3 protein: CATSRGGGQGRNEKLFF. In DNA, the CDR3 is TGTGCCACCAGCAGAGGCGGCGGACAGGGGCGGAATGAAAAACTGTTTTTT.

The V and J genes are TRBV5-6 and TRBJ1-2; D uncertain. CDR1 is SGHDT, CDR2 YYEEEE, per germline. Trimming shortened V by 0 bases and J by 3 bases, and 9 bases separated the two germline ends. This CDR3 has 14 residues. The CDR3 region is CASSLGVFDYGYTF. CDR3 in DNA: TGTGCCAGCAGCTTGGGGGTATTCGACTATGGCTACACCTTC. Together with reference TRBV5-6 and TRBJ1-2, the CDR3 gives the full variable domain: DAGVTQSPTHLIKTRGQQVTLRCSPKSGHDTVSWYQQALGQGPQFIFQYYEEEERQRGNFPDRFSGHQFPNYSSELNVNALLLGDSALYLCASSLGVFDYGYTFGSGTRLTVV.

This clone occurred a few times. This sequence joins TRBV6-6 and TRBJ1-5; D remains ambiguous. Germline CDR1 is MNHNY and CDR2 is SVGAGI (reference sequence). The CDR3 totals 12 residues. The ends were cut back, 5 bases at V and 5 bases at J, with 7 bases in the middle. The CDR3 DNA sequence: TGTGCCAGCAGTAAGGAATATCAGCCCCAGCATTTT. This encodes CASSKEYQPQHF.

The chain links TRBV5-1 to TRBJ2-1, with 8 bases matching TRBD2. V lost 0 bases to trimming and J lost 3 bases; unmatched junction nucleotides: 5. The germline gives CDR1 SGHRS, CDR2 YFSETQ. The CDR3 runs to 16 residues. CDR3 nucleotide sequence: TGCGCCAGCAGCTTGGTCAGCGGGAGTAGCTACAATGAGCAGTTCTTC. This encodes CASSLVSGSSYNEQFF.

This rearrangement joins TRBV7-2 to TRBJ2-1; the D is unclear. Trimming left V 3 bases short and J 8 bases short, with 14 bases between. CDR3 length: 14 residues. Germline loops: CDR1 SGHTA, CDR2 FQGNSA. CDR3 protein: CASSFTSGVDEQFF. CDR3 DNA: TGTGCCAGCAGCTTCACATCGGGCGTGGATGAGCAGTTCTTC.

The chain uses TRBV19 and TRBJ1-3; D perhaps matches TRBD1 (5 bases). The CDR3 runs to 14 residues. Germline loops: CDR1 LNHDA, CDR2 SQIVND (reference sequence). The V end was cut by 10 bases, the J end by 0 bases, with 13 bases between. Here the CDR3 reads CATKTEHSGNTIYF. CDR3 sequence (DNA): TGTGCCACGAAGACAGAGCACTCTGGAAACACCATATATTTT.

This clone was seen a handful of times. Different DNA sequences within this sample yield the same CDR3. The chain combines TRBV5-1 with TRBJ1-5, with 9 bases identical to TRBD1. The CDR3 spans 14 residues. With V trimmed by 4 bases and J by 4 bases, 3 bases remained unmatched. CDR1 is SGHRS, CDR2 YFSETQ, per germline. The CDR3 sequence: CASSPGQGNQPQHF. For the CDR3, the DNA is TGCGCCAGCAGCCCGGGACAGGGTAATCAGCCCCAGCATTTT.

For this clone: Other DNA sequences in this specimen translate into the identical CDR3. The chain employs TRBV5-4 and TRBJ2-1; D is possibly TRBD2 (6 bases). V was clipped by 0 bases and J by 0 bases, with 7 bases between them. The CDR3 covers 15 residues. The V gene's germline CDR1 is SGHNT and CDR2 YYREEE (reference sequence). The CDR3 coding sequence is TGTGCCAGCAGCTTGGACGGGAGCTCCTACAATGAGCAGTTCTTC. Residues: CASSLDGSSYNEQFF.

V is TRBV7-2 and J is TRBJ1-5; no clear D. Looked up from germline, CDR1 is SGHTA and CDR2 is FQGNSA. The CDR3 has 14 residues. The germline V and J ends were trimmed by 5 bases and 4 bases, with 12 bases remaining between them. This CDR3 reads CASSRGRFNQPQHF. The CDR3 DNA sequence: TGTGCCAGCAGCCGAGGACGGTTTAATCAGCCCCAGCATTTT.

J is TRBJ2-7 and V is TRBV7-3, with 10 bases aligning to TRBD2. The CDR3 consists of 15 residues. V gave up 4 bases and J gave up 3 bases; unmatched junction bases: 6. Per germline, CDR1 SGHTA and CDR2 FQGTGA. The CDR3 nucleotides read TGTGCCAGCAGCTCTAGCGGGGGTCCCAACTACGAGCAGTACTTC. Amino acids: CASSSSGGPNYEQYF.

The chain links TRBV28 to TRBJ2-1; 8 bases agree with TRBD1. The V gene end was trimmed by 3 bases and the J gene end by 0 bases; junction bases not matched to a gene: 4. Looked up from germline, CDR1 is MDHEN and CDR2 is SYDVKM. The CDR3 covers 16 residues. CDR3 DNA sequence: TGTGCCAGCAGTTTTTCAGGGGGCAACTCCTACAATGAGCAGTTCTTC. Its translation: CASSFSGGNSYNEQFF.

The CDR3 nucleotides are TGCGCCAGCAGTCTAGCCGACAGGGGGCGAGAGCAGTACTTC. As protein: CASSLADRGREQYF. J is TRBJ2-7 and V is TRBV5-1; 10 bases fit TRBD1. The V segment lost 5 bases and the J segment 7 bases; nucleotides outside the gene matches: 9. CDR3 size: 14 residues. Per the germline V gene, CDR1 is SGHRS and CDR2 is YFSETQ.

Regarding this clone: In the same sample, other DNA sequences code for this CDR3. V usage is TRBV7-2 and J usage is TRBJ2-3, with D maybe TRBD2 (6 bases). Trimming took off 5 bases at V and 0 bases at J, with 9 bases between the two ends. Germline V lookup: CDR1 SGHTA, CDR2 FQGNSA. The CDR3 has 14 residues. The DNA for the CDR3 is TGTGCCAGCAGCGCGGGACTCAGCACAGATACGCAGTATTTT. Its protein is CASSAGLSTDTQYF.

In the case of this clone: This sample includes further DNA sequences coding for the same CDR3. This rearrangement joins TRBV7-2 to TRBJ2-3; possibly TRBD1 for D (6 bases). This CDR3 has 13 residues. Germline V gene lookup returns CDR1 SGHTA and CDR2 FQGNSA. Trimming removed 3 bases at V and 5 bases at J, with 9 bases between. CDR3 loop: CASSLNRVDTQYF. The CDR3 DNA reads TGTGCCAGCAGCTTGAACAGGGTAGATACGCAGTATTTT.

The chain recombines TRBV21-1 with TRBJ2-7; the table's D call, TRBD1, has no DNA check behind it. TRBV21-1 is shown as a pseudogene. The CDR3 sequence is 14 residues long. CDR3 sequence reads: CASIVGQLSYEQYF. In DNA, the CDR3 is TGTGCCAGCATCGTGGGACAGCTCTCCTACGAGCAGTACTTC.

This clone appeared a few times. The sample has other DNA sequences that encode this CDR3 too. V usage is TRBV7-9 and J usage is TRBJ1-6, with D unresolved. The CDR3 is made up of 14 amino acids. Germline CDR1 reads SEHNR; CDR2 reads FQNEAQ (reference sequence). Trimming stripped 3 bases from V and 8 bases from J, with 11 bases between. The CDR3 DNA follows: TGTGCCAGCAGCTTGGTTGGGCGAGATTCACCCCTCCACTTT. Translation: CASSLVGRDSPLHF.

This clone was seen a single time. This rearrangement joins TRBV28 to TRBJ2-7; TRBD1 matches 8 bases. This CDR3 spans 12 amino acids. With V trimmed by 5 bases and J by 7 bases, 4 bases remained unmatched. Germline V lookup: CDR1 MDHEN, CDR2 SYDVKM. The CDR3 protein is CASSLGDREQYF. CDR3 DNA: TGTGCCAGCAGTCTGGGGGACAGGGAGCAGTACTTC.